A selection of T cell receptor beta chains follows, all from one sample in a study of shared clonotypes between healthy human individuals. Sequencing used immunoSEQ multiplex PCR; TCRdb keeps in-frame clones, though not all of them. The table lists 2.5 million or so clones, just over 90% of them singletons. The sequencing sample was made of naive CD4+ T cells sorted from blood. These receptors came from a man aged 18 to 30 in good health. Both conserved end residues are part of each CDR3. The order of the fields is V gene, J gene, CDR3 protein.

TRBV7-6	TRBJ2-3	CASSLVGAYSPTDTQYF
TRBV29-1	TRBJ1-4	CSVVGQTTNEKLFF
TRBV5-3	TRBJ1-5	CARSLDHQPQHF
TRBV6-5	TRBJ2-7	CASSYKLSSYEQYF
TRBV7-2	TRBJ1-5	CASSQTGTAYSNQPQHF
TRBV2	TRBJ2-5	CASSDLAEYQETQYF
TRBV28	TRBJ1-2	CASSSSPFEDGYTF
TRBV6-5	TRBJ2-2	CATRLTNTGELFF
TRBV19	TRBJ2-7	CATPAGSYEQYF
TRBV30	TRBJ2-2	CAWSVETMNTGELFF
TRBV18	TRBJ2-1	CASSPVTGYNEQFF
TRBV5-6	TRBJ2-7	CASSFRTTIYSYEQYF
TRBV27	TRBJ2-7	CASLQGFPIYEQYF